The clone carrying this T cell receptor (beta chain) has ten or more counts. Antigen specificity is unknown. Among the patients, aged 18 to 65, hyperthyroidism was newly diagnosed and had lasted under 2 months. Reasons for excluding patients were uncontrolled infection, other autoimmune disease, pregnancy or lactation. The sample comes from a study of T cells in Graves' hyperthyroidism and ophthalmopathy. Findings and caveats of the study: Blood held most thyroid clonotypes expanded above 0.001 frequency. Model predictions of ophthalmopathy came a median approximately 6.2 months before onset.

RNA transcripts provided the source from which TCR beta CDR3 regions were amplified. HTBI primers were employed in a first-round RT-PCR of the TCR CDR3. TCRdb recomputed calls from the multiplex PCR reads with MiXCR, one row per CDR3 protein. The profile shows about 690,000 distinct CDR3 sequences, about 18% of them singletons. V was clipped by 5 bases and J by 2 bases, with 12 bases between them. The CDR3 consists of 14 residues. Looked up from germline, CDR1 is MDHEN and CDR2 is SYDVKM. The chain uses TRBV28 and TRBJ2-5; perhaps TRBD1 as D (6 bases). The receptor was derived from a man over 45 with Graves' hyperthyroidism. The sequencing sample was made of blood. The CDR3 DNA sequence: TGTGCCAGCAGTCGACCCGGGACACAAGAGACCCAGTACTTC. It codes for CASSRPGTQETQYF.